The next 23 T cell receptor beta chains were all read from a single sample in a study of T cells after yellow fever vaccination. TCRdb fed the 5' RACE reads into MiXCR, producing one record per CDR3 protein. The data show 250,000 to 300,000 distinct CDR3 sequences, over 4.5% seen once. Sequenced material: CD4+ T cells sorted from PBMCs, taken on the day of the yellow fever booster vaccination. The origin of the receptors is a man aged 18 to 30 who received the YFV17D yellow fever vaccine.

This clonotype turned up a few times. The chain uses TRBV6-6 and TRBJ2-3; a possible D gene is TRBD2 (6 bases). In germline, CDR1 is MNHNY, CDR2 SVGAGI (reference sequence). The CDR3 sequence is 16 residues long. V was cut by 5 bases and J by 1 base, with 16 bases left in between. The CDR3 here is CASSPSGGLGTDTQYF. The CDR3 nucleotides are TGTGCCAGCAGTCCCTCCGGGGGTCTGGGCACAGATACGCAGTATTTT.

In this sample, this clonotype turned up many times. The chain employs TRBV7-2 and TRBJ1-1; D is unclear. Germline CDR1 is SGHTA and CDR2 is FQGNSA. Trimming shortened V by 3 bases and J by 1 base, and 9 bases separated the two germline ends. CDR3 size: 14 residues. The CDR3 nucleotides read TGTGCCAGCAGCTTGGCCCGACCGAACACTGAAGCTTTCTTT. Amino acids: CASSLARPNTEAFF.

This clonotype was counted a few times. The chain carries TRBV11-2 and TRBJ2-2; D unclear. The V end lost 6 bases, the J end lost 3 bases, and 11 bases lay between the germline ends. The CDR3 is 14 amino acids. Germline V CDR1 and CDR2: SGHAT, FQNNGV. CDR3 protein: CASSLGSHTGELFF. CDR3 bases: TGTGCCAGCAGTCTAGGGTCTCACACCGGGGAGCTGTTTTTT. The whole variable domain, remainder taken from reference TRBV11-2 and TRBJ2-2, is EAGVAQSPRYKIIEKRQSVAFWCNPISGHATLYWYQQILGQGPKLLIQFQNNGVVDDSQLPKDRFSAERLKGVDSTLKIQPAKLEDSAVYLCASSLGSHTGELFFGEGSRLTVL.

This chain connects TRBV20-1 to TRBJ1-2; D is unclear. This CDR3 comprises 12 residues. The germline V gene encodes CDR1 DFQATT and CDR2 SNEGSKA (reference sequence). V was clipped by 0 bases and J by 1 base, with 3 bases between them. CDR3 region: CSARELNYGYTF. The DNA of the CDR3 is TGCAGTGCTAGAGAACTTAACTATGGCTACACCTTC.

For this clonotype: The junction departs from the called germline gene at one end, perhaps through a read error. In DNA, the CDR3 is TGTGCCAGCAGTCGTGGACAGTTTAGCGATCAGCCCCAGCATTTT. Amino acids: CASSRGQFSDQPQHF. The J gene is TRBJ1-5, the V gene TRBV12-3 or TRBV12-4, with D maybe TRBD1 (6 bases). The CDR3 extends over 15 amino acids.

This clonotype was observed a few times. This chain links TRBV9 with TRBJ2-5; 12 nucleotides align to TRBD2. The CDR3 has 15 amino acids. The V segment lost 3 bases and the J segment 5 bases; nucleotides outside the gene matches: 5. Germline loops: CDR1 SGDLS, CDR2 YYNGEE. For the CDR3, the DNA is TGTGCCAGCAGCGCCTCCGGGACTAGCGGGGAGACCCAGTACTTC. It yields the protein CASSASGTSGETQYF.

This clonotype has only a few counts. CDR3 coding DNA: TGCAGTGCTAGAGATCGTTACGGGGGGCCCGGGAAGACCCAGTACTTC. Translated, it gives CSARDRYGGPGKTQYF. The V and J genes are TRBV20-1 and TRBJ2-5; D is perhaps TRBD2 (7 bases). Trimming removed 0 bases from V and 6 bases from J, with 20 bases in between. The germline V gene has CDR1 DFQATT and CDR2 SNEGSKA (reference sequence). The CDR3 runs to 16 residues.

This clonotype was counted only a few times. The chain recombines TRBV6-5 with TRBJ2-3; TRBD2 matches at 9 bases. This CDR3 is 16 amino acids long. J gave up 5 bases and V 0 bases, and 6 bases lay outside the gene matches. Looked up from germline, CDR1 is MNHEY and CDR2 is SVGAGI. The CDR3 DNA sequence: TGTGCCAGCAGTTACTCGCTAGCGGGGCCTGGAGATACGCAGTATTTT. Residues: CASSYSLAGPGDTQYF.

This clonotype was picked up many times. V gene TRBV7-8 combines with J gene TRBJ2-5; TRBD2 aligns across 7 bases. V lost 1 base, J lost 5 bases, and 4 bases stayed unmatched. Germline V lookup: CDR1 SGHVS, CDR2 FQNEAQ. The CDR3 runs to 14 residues. The CDR3 sequence is CASSLVGGMETQYF. CDR3 coding DNA: TGTGCCAGCAGCTTAGTGGGGGGGATGGAGACCCAGTACTTC.

This clonotype was observed at least ten times. The chain recombines TRBV9 with TRBJ2-1; possible D gene TRBD2, 6 bases. The CDR3 sequence is 12 residues long. The V end was cut by 2 bases, the J end by 9 bases, with 9 bases between. Germline V gene sequence: CDR1 SGDLS, CDR2 YYNGEE. Here the CDR3 DNA reads TGTGCCAGCAGCGTCCAGGGAGGTGAGCAGTTCTTC. Its protein product is CASSVQGGEQFF.

This clonotype has just a few counts. This chain joins TRBV2 and TRBJ2-3; D possibly matches TRBD1 or TRBD2 (5 bases each). V lost 6 bases and J 7 bases, leaving 17 bases between the germline ends. Germline V gives CDR1 SNHLY, CDR2 FYNNEI. The length of the CDR3 is 14 residues. The CDR3 loop reads CASRREGTTNTQYF. The CDR3 DNA reads as TGTGCCAGCAGGAGAGAGGGGACCACGAATACGCAGTATTTT.

This clonotype was found many times. The J gene is TRBJ2-6, the V gene TRBV6-1; D is undetermined. The CDR3 spans 15 residues. CDR1 and CDR2 from the germline V gene are MNHNS and SASEGT. V lost 3 bases to trimming and J lost 0 bases, with 6 bases between them. The CDR3 DNA is TGTGCCAGCAGTGAGAAATACTCTGGGGCCAACGTCCTGACTTTC. Its translation: CASSEKYSGANVLTF.

This clonotype was counted at least ten times. V is TRBV9 and J is TRBJ2-1; D is uncertain. Trimming stripped 0 bases from V and 4 bases from J, with 8 bases between. CDR1 SGDLS and CDR2 YYNGEE come from the germline V gene. CDR3 length: 14 amino acids. This chain's CDR3 is CASSVDYIYNEQFF. CDR3 nucleotides: TGTGCCAGCAGCGTAGATTACATTTACAATGAGCAGTTCTTC.

The rearrangement uses TRBV7-2 and TRBJ2-5, with D possibly TRBD1 on 7 matching bases. CDR1 is SGHTA and CDR2 is FQGNSA in the germline V gene. Between the trimmed V and J ends, which lost 1 base and 0 bases, there was a span of 15 bases. The CDR3 runs 17 residues. The CDR3 DNA is TGTGCCAGCAGCTTAGAAGGGCCAGGGGGGTACCAAGAGACCCAGTACTTC. Amino acid sequence: CASSLEGPGGYQETQYF.

In its sample, this clonotype was seen many times. The rearrangement joins TRBV7-2 to TRBJ2-5, with D unresolved. The CDR3 has 12 residues. The germline V gene encodes CDR1 SGHTA and CDR2 FQGNSA. V dropped 5 bases and J dropped 5 bases, with 9 bases sitting between them. DNA of the CDR3: TGTGCCAGCAGCCCCGATTCCGAGACCCAGTACTTC. This encodes CASSPDSETQYF.

The V and J genes are TRBV27 and TRBJ1-5; D is ambiguous. The CDR3 has 14 residues. CDR1 MNHEY and CDR2 SMNVEV come from the germline V gene (reference sequence). The V gene lost 4 bases and the J gene lost 0 bases, with 7 bases spanning the gap. CDR3 amino acids: CASSYSYSNQPQHF. For the CDR3, the DNA is TGTGCCAGCAGTTACAGCTATAGCAATCAGCCCCAGCATTTT.

This clonotype was seen many times. The CDR3 sequence: CSVERGGPGYTF. CDR3 nucleotide sequence: TGCAGCGTTGAGAGGGGAGGCCCAGGCTACACCTTC. This sequence joins TRBV29-1 and TRBJ1-2, with D maybe TRBD1 (5 bases). Trimming pared 3 bases from V and 8 bases from J, leaving 13 bases between. The germline gives CDR1 SQVTM, CDR2 ANQGSEA. The CDR3 sequence is 12 residues long.

This clonotype was seen repeatedly, ten times or more. The chain recombines TRBV7-9 with TRBJ2-7; 11 nucleotides match TRBD1. This CDR3 contains 17 residues. Germline lookup yields CDR1 SEHNR and CDR2 FQNEAQ (reference sequence). V was pared by 5 bases and J by 2 bases, with 11 bases of the junction left unmatched. The CDR3, as DNA: TGTGCCAGCAGCCTTGGACAGGGGGCCTCCCAAACCTACGAGCAGTACTTC. Amino acid sequence: CASSLGQGASQTYEQYF.

This clonotype was seen at least ten times. The V call is TRBV3-1, the J call TRBJ2-5; D gene ambiguous. Germline CDR1 reads LGHDT; CDR2 reads YNNKEL (reference sequence). Trimming removed 3 bases at V and 5 bases at J, with 13 bases between. This CDR3 is 14 amino acids long. The CDR3 DNA is TGTGCCAGCAGCCATAGTGGCATCTCCGAGACCCAGTACTTC. Translated, it gives CASSHSGISETQYF.

This clonotype showed up many times. J is TRBJ2-5 and V is TRBV12-3 or TRBV12-4; TRBD2 aligns across 8 bases. Trimming removed 7 bases from V and 5 bases from J; junction bases left unmatched: 6. This CDR3 comprises 13 residues. The CDR3 protein is CASNGGGPETQYF. The CDR3 DNA reads TGTGCCAGCAATGGCGGGGGGCCCGAGACCCAGTACTTC.

This clonotype ranks as medium-sized. The rearrangement joins TRBV7-8 to TRBJ2-3; 14 bases fit TRBD2. Trimming at V came to 5 bases and at J to 2 bases, leaving 6 bases not matched to a gene. Germline V gene data show CDR1 as SGHVS and CDR2 as FQNEAQ. This CDR3 is built from 17 residues. In DNA form, the CDR3 reads TGTGCCAGCAGCCCGGGGACTAGCGGGGGACTCACAGATACGCAGTATTTT. Translating gives CASSPGTSGGLTDTQYF.

The chain joins TRBV13 to TRBJ2-5; D unresolved. Germline CDR1 reads PRHDT; CDR2 reads FYEKMQ (reference sequence). V shed 0 bases and J shed 5 bases, with 13 bases lying between them. The CDR3 length is 15 residues. CDR3 sequence (DNA): TGTGCCAGCAGCTTAGGCTATGCGGTGGGGGAGACCCAGTACTTC. Translation gives CASSLGYAVGETQYF. The whole variable domain, filled in from reference TRBV13 and TRBJ2-5, reads AAGVIQSPRHLIKEKRETATLKCYPIPRHDTVYWYQQGPGQDPQFLISFYEKMQSDKGSIPDRFSAQQFSDYHSELNMSSLELGDSALYFCASSLGYAVGETQYFGPGTRLLVL.

This clonotype has only a few counts. The chain links TRBV24-1 to TRBJ2-1; 10 bases line up with TRBD1. The CDR3 sequence is 17 residues long. V dropped 3 bases and J dropped 8; count of bases not matched to a gene: 12. Per germline, CDR1 KGHDR and CDR2 SFDVKD. The CDR3 region has the DNA TGTGCCACCAGTGATGCGTCAGGACAGGGGGGTCGCTATGAGCAGTTCTTC. Its protein product is CATSDASGQGGRYEQFF.